Below, 5 T cell receptor beta chains from the same sample are listed, as sequenced in a study of shared clonotypes between healthy human individuals (dated by TCRdb to the early 2020s). To prepare the library, the immunoSEQ multiplex PCR assay was applied. In its TCRdb copy, this immuneACCESS table keeps in-frame sequences only and misses some clones. Where compared with another copy, unresolved V genes explain less than half of these, and the others have no known cause. This sample lists 2 million to 2.5 million clones; over 85% were detected once. The top ten clonotypes cover 0.39% of the sample. The sequencing sample was made of naive CD4+ T cells from PBMCs. In light of the paper, this sample's cell subset or site label describes: CD45RA+ positively selected. These receptors were collected from a man aged 18 to 30 in good health. Some clones in this sample may be carry-over from other donors' samples.

This clone showed up just once. The chain combines TRBV6-6 with TRBJ1-1; no clear D. The germline V gene encodes CDR1 MNHNY and CDR2 SVGAGI (reference sequence). The CDR3 length is 13 residues. The V and J ends lost 7 bases and 7 bases respectively, with 16 bases between them. In DNA form, the CDR3 reads TGTGCCAGCACCCACCGGCAGGTCCTTGAAGCTTTCTTT. Translating gives CASTHRQVLEAFF.

The rearrangement uses TRBV11-1 and TRBJ2-4, with D possibly being TRBD1 (7 bases). This CDR3 has 14 amino acids. The germline V and J ends were trimmed by 3 bases and 9 bases, with 15 bases remaining between them. The V gene's germline CDR1 is SGHAT and CDR2 FQDESV (reference sequence). The CDR3 protein is CASSFGGGVGIQYF. The CDR3 DNA reads as TGTGCCAGCAGCTTTGGAGGGGGCGTCGGCATTCAGTACTTC.

The chain is built from TRBV7-3 and TRBJ2-7, with a tentative D call TRBD1 (6 bases). Deletions cut 3 bases from V and 6 bases from J, with 15 bases between. The CDR3 is made up of 14 amino acids. Germline lookup yields CDR1 SGHTA and CDR2 FQGTGA. CDR3 bases: TGTGCCAGCAGCTTCAGGGGTGGACAGACCGAGCAGTACTTC. Translation gives CASSFRGGQTEQYF.

J is TRBJ1-5 and V is TRBV27, with D possibly matching TRBD1 (5 bases). This CDR3 has 15 residues. CDR1 MNHEY and CDR2 SMNVEV come from the germline V gene (reference sequence). V shed 1 base and J shed 5 bases, with 12 bases lying between them. As DNA, the CDR3 is TGTGCCAGCAGTTTATTCCGGGGGAGCGATCAGCCCCAGCATTTT. It yields the protein CASSLFRGSDQPQHF.

The chain combines TRBV28 with TRBJ2-1; 11 bases agree with TRBD1. Germline V gene lookup returns CDR1 MDHEN and CDR2 SYDVKM. CDR3 size: 12 residues. V shed 4 bases, J shed 15 bases, and the junction held 5 bases outside the gene matches. CDR3 bases: TGTGCCAGCAGTTCAGGGACAGGGGGTGGGTTCTTC. As protein: CASSSGTGGGFF.